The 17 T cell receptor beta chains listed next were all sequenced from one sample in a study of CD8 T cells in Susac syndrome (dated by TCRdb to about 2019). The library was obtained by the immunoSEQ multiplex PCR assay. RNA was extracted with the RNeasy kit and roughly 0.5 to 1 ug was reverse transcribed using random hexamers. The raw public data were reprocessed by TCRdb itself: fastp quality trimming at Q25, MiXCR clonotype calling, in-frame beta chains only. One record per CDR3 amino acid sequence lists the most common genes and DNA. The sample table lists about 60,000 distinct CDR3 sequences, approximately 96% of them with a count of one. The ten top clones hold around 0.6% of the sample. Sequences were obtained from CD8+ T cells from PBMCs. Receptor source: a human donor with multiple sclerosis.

CDR3 DNA: TGCAGCGTCGTAGGGGTCTACAATGAGCAGTTCTTC. Its translation: CSVVGVYNEQFF. This chain uses TRBV29-1 with TRBJ2-1; perhaps TRBD1 as D (5 bases). This CDR3 has 12 residues. V was clipped by 6 bases and J by 3 bases, with 9 bases between them. Germline values: CDR1 SQVTM, CDR2 ANQGSEA.

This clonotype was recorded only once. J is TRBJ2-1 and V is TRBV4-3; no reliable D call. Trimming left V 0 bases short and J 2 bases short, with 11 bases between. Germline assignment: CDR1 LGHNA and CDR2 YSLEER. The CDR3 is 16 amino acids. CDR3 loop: CASSQDFRPPYNEQFF. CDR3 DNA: TGCGCCAGCAGCCAAGATTTCCGACCGCCCTACAATGAGCAGTTCTTC.

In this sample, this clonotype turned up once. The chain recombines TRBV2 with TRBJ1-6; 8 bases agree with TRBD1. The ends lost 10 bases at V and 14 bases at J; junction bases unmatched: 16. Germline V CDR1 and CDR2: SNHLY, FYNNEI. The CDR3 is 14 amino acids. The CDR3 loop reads CATRTGTGIITLHF. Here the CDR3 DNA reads TGTGCCACCAGGACCGGGACAGGCATTATCACCCTCCACTTT.

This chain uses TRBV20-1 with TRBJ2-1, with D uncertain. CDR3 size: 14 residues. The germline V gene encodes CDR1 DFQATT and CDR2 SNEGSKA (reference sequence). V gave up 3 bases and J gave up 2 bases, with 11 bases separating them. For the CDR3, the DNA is TGCAGTGCTAGTTTGGTTAGTCCCTACAATGAGCAGTTCTTC. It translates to CSASLVSPYNEQFF.

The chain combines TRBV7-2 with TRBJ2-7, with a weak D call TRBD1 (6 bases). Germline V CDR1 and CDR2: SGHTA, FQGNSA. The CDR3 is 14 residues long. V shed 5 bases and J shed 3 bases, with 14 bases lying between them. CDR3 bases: TGTGCCAGCAGCGAATCCGGGACAAACTACGAGCAGTACTTC. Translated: CASSESGTNYEQYF.

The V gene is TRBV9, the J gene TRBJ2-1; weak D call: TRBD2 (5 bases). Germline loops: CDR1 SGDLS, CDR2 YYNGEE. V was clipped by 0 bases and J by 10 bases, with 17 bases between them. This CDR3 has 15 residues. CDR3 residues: CASSVEEVPGREQFF. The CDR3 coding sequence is TGTGCCAGCAGCGTAGAGGAGGTGCCCGGGCGGGAGCAGTTCTTC.

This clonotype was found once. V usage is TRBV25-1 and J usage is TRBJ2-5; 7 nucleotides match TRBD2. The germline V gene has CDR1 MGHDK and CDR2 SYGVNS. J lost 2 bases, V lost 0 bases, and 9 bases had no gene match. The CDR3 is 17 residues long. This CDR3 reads CASSEYVGRGGQETQYF. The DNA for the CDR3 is TGTGCCAGCAGTGAATATGTGGGGAGGGGAGGGCAAGAGACCCAGTACTTC.

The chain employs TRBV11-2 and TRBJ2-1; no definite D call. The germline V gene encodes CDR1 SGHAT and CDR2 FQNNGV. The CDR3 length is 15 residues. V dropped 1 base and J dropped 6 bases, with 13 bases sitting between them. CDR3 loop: CASSLALHPPNEQFF. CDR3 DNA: TGTGCCAGCAGCTTAGCCCTCCATCCCCCCAATGAGCAGTTCTTC.

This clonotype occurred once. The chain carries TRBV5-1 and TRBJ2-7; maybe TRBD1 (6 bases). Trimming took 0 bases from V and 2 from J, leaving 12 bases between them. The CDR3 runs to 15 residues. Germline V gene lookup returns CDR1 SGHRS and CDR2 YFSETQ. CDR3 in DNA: TGCGCCAGCAGCTTGGGGGCAGGGGATCCCTACGAGCAGTACTTC. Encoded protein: CASSLGAGDPYEQYF.

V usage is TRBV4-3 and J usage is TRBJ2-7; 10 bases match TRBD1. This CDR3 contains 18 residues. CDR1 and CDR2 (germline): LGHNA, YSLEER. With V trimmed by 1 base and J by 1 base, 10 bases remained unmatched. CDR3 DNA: TGCGCCAGCAGCCAAGCGAGGGGGACAGGGGCCATGTCCTACGAGCAGTACTTC. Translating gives CASSQARGTGAMSYEQYF.

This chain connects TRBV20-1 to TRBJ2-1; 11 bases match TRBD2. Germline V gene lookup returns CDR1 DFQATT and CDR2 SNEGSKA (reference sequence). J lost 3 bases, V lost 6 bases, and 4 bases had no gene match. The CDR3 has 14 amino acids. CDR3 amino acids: CSATLAGDYNEQFF. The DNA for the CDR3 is TGCAGTGCCACACTAGCGGGAGACTACAATGAGCAGTTCTTC.

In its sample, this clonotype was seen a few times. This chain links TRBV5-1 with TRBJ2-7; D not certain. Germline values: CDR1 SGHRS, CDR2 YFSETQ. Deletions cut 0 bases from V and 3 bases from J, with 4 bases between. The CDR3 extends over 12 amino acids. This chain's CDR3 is CASSLDNYEQYF. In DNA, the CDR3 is TGCGCCAGCAGCTTGGACAACTACGAGCAGTACTTC.

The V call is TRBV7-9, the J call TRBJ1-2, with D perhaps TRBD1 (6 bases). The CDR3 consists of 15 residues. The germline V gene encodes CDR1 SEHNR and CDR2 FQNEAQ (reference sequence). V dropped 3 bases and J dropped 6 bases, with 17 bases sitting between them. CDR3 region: CASSFTLQGLDGYTF. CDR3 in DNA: TGTGCCAGCAGCTTCACGCTACAGGGCCTGGATGGCTACACCTTC.

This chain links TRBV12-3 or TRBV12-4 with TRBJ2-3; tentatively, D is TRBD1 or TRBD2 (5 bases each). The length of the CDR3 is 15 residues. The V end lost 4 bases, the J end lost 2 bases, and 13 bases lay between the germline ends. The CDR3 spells CASSSSGTLTDTQYF. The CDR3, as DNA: TGTGCCAGCAGTTCCTCCGGGACCCTCACAGATACGCAGTATTTT.

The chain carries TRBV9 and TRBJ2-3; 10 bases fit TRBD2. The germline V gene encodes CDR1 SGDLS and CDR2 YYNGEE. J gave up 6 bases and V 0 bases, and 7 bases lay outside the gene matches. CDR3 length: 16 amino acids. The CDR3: CASSVGTSGAPDTQYF. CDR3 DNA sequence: TGTGCCAGCAGCGTAGGAACTAGCGGGGCCCCGGATACGCAGTATTTT.

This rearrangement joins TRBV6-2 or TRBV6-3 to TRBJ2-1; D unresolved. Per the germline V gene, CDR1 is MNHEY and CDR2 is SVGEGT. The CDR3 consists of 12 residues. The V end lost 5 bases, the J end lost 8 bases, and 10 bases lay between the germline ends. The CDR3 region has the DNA TGTGCCAGCAGTCACGATACCGATGAGCAGTTCTTC. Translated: CASSHDTDEQFF.

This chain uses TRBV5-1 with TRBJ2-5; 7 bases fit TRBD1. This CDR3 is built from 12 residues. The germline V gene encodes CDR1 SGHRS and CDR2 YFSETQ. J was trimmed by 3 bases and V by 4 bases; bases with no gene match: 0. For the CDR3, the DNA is TGCGCCAGCAGCGGACAGGAAGAGACCCAGTACTTC. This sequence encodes CASSGQEETQYF.